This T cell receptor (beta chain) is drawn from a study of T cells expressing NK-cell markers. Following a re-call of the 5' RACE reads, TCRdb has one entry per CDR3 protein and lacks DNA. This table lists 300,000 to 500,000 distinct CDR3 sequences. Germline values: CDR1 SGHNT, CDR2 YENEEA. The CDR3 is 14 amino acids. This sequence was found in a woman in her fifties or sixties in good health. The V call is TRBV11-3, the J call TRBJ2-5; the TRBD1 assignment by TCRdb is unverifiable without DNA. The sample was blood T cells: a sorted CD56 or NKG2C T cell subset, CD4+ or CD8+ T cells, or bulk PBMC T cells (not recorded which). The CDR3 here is CASSSMTAGETQYF.